The 20 T cell receptor beta chains in this list originate from one sample, sequenced in a study of T cells after yellow fever vaccination. TCRdb ran MiXCR on the 5' RACE reads and lists one entry per CDR3 protein. There are a few hundred thousand distinct CDR3 sequences in the sample; approximately 6.3% occur only once, and around 1.1% lies in the top ten. Material: CD4+ T cells sorted from PBMCs, obtained on the day of the yellow fever booster vaccination. These receptors were obtained from a man younger than 45 who received the YFV17D yellow fever vaccine.

The chain recombines TRBV5-1 with TRBJ2-7; D is undetermined. CDR3 length: 13 amino acids. Germline loops: CDR1 SGHRS, CDR2 YFSETQ. V was trimmed by 4 bases and J by 0 bases, leaving 8 bases between them. The CDR3 loop reads CASSGPSSYEQYF. The CDR3, as DNA: TGCGCCAGCAGCGGGCCGAGCTCCTACGAGCAGTACTTC.

This chain uses TRBV6-5 with TRBJ1-5; 7 bases are shared with TRBD1. This CDR3 comprises 14 residues. Unmatched junction bases numbered 4, after V lost 2 bases and J lost 6 bases. The germline V gene has CDR1 MNHEY and CDR2 SVGAGI. CDR3 amino acids: CASSYDREPQPQHF. For the CDR3, the DNA is TGTGCCAGCAGTTACGACAGGGAGCCTCAGCCCCAGCATTTT.

This clonotype was found a few times. The chain carries TRBV19 and TRBJ2-7; D call uncertain. The CDR3 contains 15 residues. Per the germline V gene, CDR1 is LNHDA and CDR2 is SQIVND (reference sequence). V dropped 1 base and J dropped 0 bases, with 10 bases sitting between them. DNA for the CDR3: TGTGCCAGTAGTATAGTTCCGAAAAGCTCCTACGAGCAGTACTTC. Translation: CASSIVPKSSYEQYF.

This clonotype has only a few counts. The chain carries TRBV27 and TRBJ2-7; 10 bases map to TRBD2. The CDR3 runs to 16 residues. In germline, CDR1 is MNHEY, CDR2 SMNVEV (reference sequence). Unmatched junction bases numbered 11, after V lost 5 bases and J lost 4 bases. The CDR3 here is CASSKVLAGVIYEQYF. CDR3 nucleotides: TGTGCCAGCAGTAAAGTGCTAGCGGGAGTCATTTACGAGCAGTACTTC.

This clonotype has just a few counts. CDR3 nucleotides: TGTGCCAGCAGCCTTCGCACCGGGGCAAACACCGGGGAGCTGTTTTTT. Translated: CASSLRTGANTGELFF. The J gene is TRBJ2-2, the V gene TRBV7-9, with D perhaps TRBD1 or TRBD2 (5 bases each). The CDR3 consists of 16 residues. The V end was cut by 5 bases, the J end by 2 bases, with 15 bases between. Germline V gene sequence: CDR1 SEHNR, CDR2 FQNEAQ (reference sequence).

There are a few counts of this clonotype. The CDR3 reads CASSSALSGSDEQFF. DNA for the CDR3: TGTGCCAGCAGTTCCGCGCTTTCAGGGTCCGATGAGCAGTTCTTC. The rearrangement uses TRBV12-3 or TRBV12-4 and TRBJ2-1; the D gene is possibly TRBD1 (5 bases). The CDR3 spans 15 residues. Deletions cut 4 bases from V and 8 bases from J, with 18 bases between.

This clonotype was recorded at least ten times. The chain recombines TRBV4-3 with TRBJ1-2, with a possible D match to TRBD1 (5 bases). Per the germline V gene, CDR1 is LGHNA and CDR2 is YSLEER. Between the trimmed V and J ends, which lost 0 bases and 4 bases, there was a span of 12 bases. The CDR3 sequence is 15 residues long. The chain's CDR3 is CASSQDPGGFYGYTF. For the CDR3, the DNA is TGCGCCAGCAGCCAAGATCCGGGGGGATTCTATGGCTACACCTTC.

This clonotype came up many times. This chain uses TRBV20-1 with TRBJ2-1, with TRBD1 identical over 8 bases. Germline CDR1 DFQATT, CDR2 SNEGSKA (reference sequence). The CDR3 sequence is 14 residues long. V lost 4 bases to trimming and J lost 6 bases; unmatched junction nucleotides: 8. This chain's CDR3 is CSAIPGQEGNEQFF. The CDR3 DNA reads as TGCAGTGCTATACCGGGACAGGAGGGCAATGAGCAGTTCTTC.

This clonotype appeared many times. V is TRBV28 and J is TRBJ1-2; 12 bases fit TRBD1. This CDR3 is 16 amino acids long. Losses at the gene ends were 8 bases for V and 8 bases for J; bases not matched to a gene: 15. Germline V CDR1 and CDR2: MDHEN, SYDVKM. The CDR3 DNA reads as TGTGCCAGCGTTGGGGGACAGGGGGCGCGTGCTTGGGGCTACACCTTC. It yields the protein CASVGGQGARAWGYTF.

This clonotype was counted a few times. The V call is TRBV5-1, the J call TRBJ2-3; maybe TRBD2 (6 bases). CDR1 is SGHRS and CDR2 is YFSETQ in the germline V gene. CDR3 length: 14 amino acids. Deletions cut 4 bases from V and 1 base from J, with 10 bases between. CDR3 in DNA: TGCGCCAGCAGCGTTGGAGGGGGCACAGATACGCAGTATTTT. Translating gives CASSVGGGTDTQYF.

Notes on this clonotype: Mismatch with germline at one junction end may stem from a read error. This sequence joins TRBV5-5 and TRBJ2-1; 8 positions agree with TRBD2. Germline V gives CDR1 SGHKS, CDR2 YYEKEE (reference sequence). The CDR3 sequence is 15 residues long. The CDR3 loop is CAISRGLAGYNEQFF. In DNA form, the CDR3 reads TGTGCCATCAGCCGTGGACTAGCCGGCTACAATGAGCAGTTCTTC.

This clonotype was seen a handful of times. J is TRBJ2-3 and V is TRBV7-9; 7 nucleotides agree with TRBD1. Germline CDR1 and CDR2: SEHNR and FQNEAQ (reference sequence). V gave up 2 bases and J gave up 6 bases; unmatched junction bases: 8. This CDR3 has 15 amino acids. The DNA for the CDR3 is TGTGCCAGCAGCTTACGACAGGGCATTTTGGATACGCAGTATTTT. Protein sequence: CASSLRQGILDTQYF.

This clonotype was picked up a small number of times. CDR3 sequence: CASSIGTRLLYSGANVLTF. The CDR3 nucleotides are TGTGCCAGTAGTATCGGGACTAGACTACTATACTCTGGGGCCAACGTCCTGACTTTC. The rearrangement uses TRBV19 and TRBJ2-6; 8 bases align to TRBD2. Looked up from germline, CDR1 is LNHDA and CDR2 is SQIVND (reference sequence). This CDR3 has 19 residues. Losses at the gene ends were 3 bases for V and 0 bases for J; bases not matched to a gene: 10.

The chain employs TRBV27 and TRBJ1-1; perhaps TRBD1 as D (5 bases). This CDR3 region has 13 residues. The V end was cut by 6 bases, the J end by 1 base, with 9 bases between. Germline V lookup: CDR1 MNHEY, CDR2 SMNVEV (reference sequence). DNA of the CDR3: TGTGCCAGCAGCTCCGACAGGAACACTGAAGCTTTCTTT. Translated, it gives CASSSDRNTEAFF.

In this sample, this clonotype turned up a few times. The CDR3 protein is CASSMSTTNYGYTF. CDR3 nucleotides: TGTGCCAGTAGTATGTCGACAACTAACTATGGCTACACCTTC. The chain joins TRBV19 to TRBJ1-2; D not certain. V was clipped by 3 bases and J by 0 bases, with 8 bases between them. CDR3 length: 14 residues. Germline CDR1 reads LNHDA; CDR2 reads SQIVND (reference sequence). Combining the CDR3 with reference TRBV19 and TRBJ1-2 gives the whole variable domain DGGITQSPKYLFRKEGQNVTLSCEQNLNHDAMYWYRQDPGQGLRLIYYSQIVNDFQKGDIAEGYSVSREKKESFPLTVTSAQKNPTAFYLCASSMSTTNYGYTFGSGTRLTVV.

With respect to this clonotype: A much larger clone differs by one base, so this may be a read error. The rearrangement links TRBV5-1 to TRBJ2-2, with a tentative D call TRBD2 (5 bases). Per germline, CDR1 SGHRS and CDR2 YFSETQ. This CDR3 is 13 amino acids long. CDR3 DNA sequence: TGCGCCAGCAGCTTGTCGACACCCGGGAAGCTGTTTTTT. Translation: CASSLSTPGKLFF.

The chain combines TRBV5-4 with TRBJ2-7; D is perhaps TRBD2 (6 bases). Deletions cut 7 bases from V and 1 base from J, with 12 bases between. This CDR3 is 13 amino acids long. Germline V gives CDR1 SGHNT, CDR2 YYREEE (reference sequence). CDR3 DNA sequence: TGTGCCAGCGGGAGGCCCCAATCCTACGAGCAGTACTTC. This translates into CASGRPQSYEQYF.

The chain joins TRBV12-3 or TRBV12-4 to TRBJ1-2; D remains ambiguous. V lost 6 bases and J 6 bases, leaving 14 bases between the germline ends. The CDR3 contains 13 residues. The CDR3 DNA sequence: TGTGCCAGCAGCCGGAGGGTCGAGAATGGCTACACCTTC. This encodes CASSRRVENGYTF.

The rearrangement links TRBV6-2 or TRBV6-3 to TRBJ1-5, with D tentatively TRBD1 (6 bases). The CDR3 extends over 14 amino acids. V dropped 6 bases and J dropped 3 bases, with 12 bases sitting between them. Germline assignment: CDR1 MNHEY and CDR2 SVGEGT. The CDR3 protein is CASRLQGNNQPQHF. For the CDR3, the DNA is TGTGCCAGCAGGTTACAGGGAAACAATCAGCCCCAGCATTTT.

This clonotype was detected only a few times. The chain recombines TRBV6-5 with TRBJ2-1; perhaps TRBD2 as D (5 bases). Germline CDR1 MNHEY, CDR2 SVGAGI. V shed 7 bases and J shed 3 bases, with 10 bases lying between them. The length of the CDR3 is 13 residues. CDR3 region: CASKLTSYNEQFF. In nucleotides, the CDR3 is TGTGCCAGCAAGTTAACTAGCTACAATGAGCAGTTCTTC.